This T cell receptor (beta chain) was documented in a study of cytomegalovirus exposure and HLA in healthy donors. Study in general: Prior work identified some 120 million unique TCR beta sequences in some 200 million T cells. Assignment to the Caucasian-associated ancestry cluster applied to approximately 79% of the 350 to 500 genotyped donors.

Amplification used 60 Vbeta primers and 13 Jbeta primers. The method was immunoSEQ multiplex PCR; TCRdb's version includes in-frame clones alone and lacks a portion of them. The data show about 130,000 clones, around 78% seen once. Germline V lookup: CDR1 SGHRS, CDR2 YFSETQ. There are 15 residues in the CDR3. Trimming pared 4 bases from V and 3 bases from J, leaving 17 bases between. A word on this clone: The antigen is not known.

Whole-study results and caveats: Most TCR sequences were uncommon, yet certain public TCRs appeared in many donors. In a later analysis, TCR beta V- and J-gene trimming was associated with a missense DCLRE1C variant.

This chain connects TRBV5-1 to TRBJ2-7; TRBD2 might be the D (6 bases). The sequenced sample was PBMCs. The receptor was isolated from a man aged 35-49 years in good health and CMV-seronegative. The CDR3 sequence is CASSLDGDFFYEQYF. Here the CDR3 DNA reads TGCGCCAGCAGCCTGGATGGGGACTTCTTCTACGAGCAGTACTTC. Looking up the rest from reference TRBV5-1 and TRBJ2-7 gives the full variable domain: KAGVTQTPRYLIKTRGQQVTLSCSPISGHRSVSWYQQTPGQGLQFLFEYFSETQRNKGNFPGRFSGRQFSNSRSEMNVSTLELGDSALYLCASSLDGDFFYEQYFGPGTRLTVT.